This T cell receptor (beta chain) derives from a study of blood T cell repertoires in COVID-19. Study-level information: Acute-phase and convalescent COVID-19 samples originated in the United States, Italy and Spain.

Patients in Seattle were enrolled during active infection, then followed longitudinally. Trimming took off 5 bases at V and 3 bases at J, with 13 bases between the two ends. The germline V gene encodes CDR1 SGHVS and CDR2 FQNEAQ. The CDR3 has 14 residues. As processed by the authors: Amplified reference gene primers provided the basis for estimating nucleated cell counts. Libraries were prepared by immunoSEQ multiplex PCR; TCRdb keeps only in-frame clonotypes and omits some of them. For V, J and clone size, that table is used; D and trimming come from the DNA. The sample lists tens of thousands of clones, roughly nine tenths occurring once.

The material sequenced was peripheral blood. This clonotype was obtained from a woman aged 55-69 years with COVID-19, enrolled during active disease. J is TRBJ1-1 and V is TRBV7-8; the D is unclear. CDR3 protein: CASSPRARDTEAFF. The CDR3 DNA follows: TGTGCCAGCAGCCCACGAGCGAGGGACACTGAAGCTTTCTTT.